The rows below give T cell receptor beta chains drawn from one sample of a study of blood T cells in healthy people across ages. From the 5' RACE reads, TCRdb called clonotypes with MiXCR, one entry per CDR3 protein. The sample consists of 600,000 to 850,000 distinct CDR3 sequences, 35% to 45% of them appearing once. The sequenced material came from blood. These receptors were collected from a woman between 55 and 75 years old in good health. Both conserved end residues are part of each CDR3. The D gene is left open where the match is weak. Clone size is not always given. Where it is, it says once, few, many or a class for expanded clones.

D: TRBD1
size: -
J: TRBJ2-1
V: TRBV4-2
DNA: TGTGCCAGCAGCCAAGATCAGGGGGCCTACTGGGAGCAGTTCTTC
CDR3: CASSQDQGAYWEQFF

D: -
size: -
J: TRBJ2-7
V: TRBV10-3
DNA: TGTGCCATCAGTGCCCAGGGAGCGTACGAGCAGTACTTC
CDR3: CAISAQGAYEQYF

D: TRBD2
size: -
J: TRBJ2-3
V: TRBV20-1
DNA: TGCAGTCGACTAGCGGGGACCACAGATACGCAGTATTTT
CDR3: CSRLAGTTDTQYF

D: -
size: -
J: TRBJ2-5
V: TRBV20-1
DNA: TGCAGTGCTAGCCTGAGGGGTGAGACCCAGTACTTC
CDR3: CSASLRGETQYF

D: -
size: -
J: TRBJ2-3
V: TRBV5-1
DNA: TGCGCCAGCAGCTTGGGGAGGGGAACTCAAAATACGCAGTATTTT
CDR3: CASSLGRGTQNTQYF

D: TRBD1
size: -
J: TRBJ2-5
V: TRBV20-1
DNA: TGCAGTGCTAGAGCGTGGGACAGGTCCTCGGAGACCCAGTACTTC
CDR3: CSARAWDRSSETQYF

D: -
size: -
J: TRBJ1-2
V: TRBV2
DNA: TGTGCCAGCACGAGAGGCCCCTATGGCTACACCTTC
CDR3: CASTRGPYGYTF

D: TRBD1
size: -
J: TRBJ1-2
V: TRBV28
DNA: TGTGCCAGCAGCTTGGACAGGCTATATGGCTACACCTTC
CDR3: CASSLDRLYGYTF

D: -
size: -
J: TRBJ1-5
V: TRBV5-1
DNA: TGCGCCAGCAGCTTGGGGATGGGGGGTAATCAGCCCCAGCATTTT
CDR3: CASSLGMGGNQPQHF

D: TRBD1
size: -
J: TRBJ2-1
V: TRBV24-1
DNA: TGTGCCACCAGTCGCCCAGGGGGCCAAGACTACAATGAGCAGTTCTTC
CDR3: CATSRPGGQDYNEQFF

D: -
size: once
J: TRBJ2-3
V: TRBV4-3
DNA: TGCGCCAGCAGCCAAGTGGCGTGGAAGGATACGCAGTATTTT
CDR3: CASSQVAWKDTQYF

D: -
size: once
J: TRBJ2-1
V: TRBV7-2
DNA: TGTACCAGCAGCTTACTATATTCGGAGGATGAGCAGTTCTTC
CDR3: CTSSLLYSEDEQFF

D: -
size: -
J: TRBJ2-7
V: TRBV12-3/TRBV12-4
DNA: TGTGCCAGCAGTACGGGGGACCCTCCCTCCTACGAGCAGTACTTC
CDR3: CASSTGDPPSYEQYF

D: TRBD2
size: -
J: TRBJ2-3
V: TRBV5-1
DNA: TGCGCCAGCAGCTTAGGGGCTAGCGGGACAGATACGCAGTATTTT
CDR3: CASSLGASGTDTQYF

D: TRBD1
size: -
J: TRBJ1-2
V: TRBV27
DNA: TGTGCCAGCAGTTTCGACTCGGGACAGGGCTACACCTTC
CDR3: CASSFDSGQGYTF

D: -
size: -
J: TRBJ2-3
V: TRBV2
DNA: TGTGCCAGCAGCTCAAATGACTATCCCCGAGATACGCAGTATTTT
CDR3: CASSSNDYPRDTQYF

D: -
size: -
J: TRBJ2-6
V: TRBV6-2/TRBV6-3
DNA: TGTGCCAGCGCGGCCGGGGCCAACGTCCTGACTTTC
CDR3: CASAAGANVLTF

D: TRBD2
size: few
J: TRBJ2-7
V: TRBV28
DNA: TGTGCCAGCAGGGCCGGGACTAGCGTCGACGAGCAGTACTTC
CDR3: CASRAGTSVDEQYF

D: -
size: few
J: TRBJ2-1
V: TRBV7-9
DNA: TGTGCCAGCGGGGCCCAGGTCTACAATGAGCAGTTCTTC
CDR3: CASGAQVYNEQFF

D: -
size: -
J: TRBJ1-1
V: TRBV7-9
DNA: TGTGCCAGCAGCTTAGACGCATCGTATTACTCGAACACTGAAGCTTTCTTT
CDR3: CASSLDASYYSNTEAFF